This entry is about one T cell receptor (beta chain). The target antigen is unknown. Unexposed donor CD4+ T cells date from 2011-2018, before the COVID-19 pandemic. CD4+ T cells were isolated from the cells after roughly 11 days of culture. Cells permitting, SARS-CoV-2 S/N and four cold-coronavirus spikes were tested on unexposed-donor CD4+ T cells. PBMCs were plated at two million per well in IL-2-containing medium. This record comes from a study of CD4 T cells in relation to SARS-CoV-2 and coronaviruses. The CDR3 sequence is 13 residues long. Germline V gives CDR1 SEHNR, CDR2 FQNEAQ (reference sequence). Trimming removed 5 bases from V and 7 bases from J, with 12 bases in between. The table came from immunoSEQ multiplex PCR; TCRdb's copy has only in-frame clones and leaves some out. The sample lists approximately 17,000 clones, roughly 83% occurring once. General study points: In around 63% of donors, memory CD4+ clonotypes crossrecognized SARS-CoV-2 and at least one common cold coronavirus spike.

Sequences were obtained from CD4+ T cells from PBMCs, cultured in vitro. The V gene is TRBV7-9, the J gene TRBJ1-5; possible D gene TRBD1, 6 bases. This clonotype was obtained from a human donor in good health. The CDR3 nucleotides are TGTGCCAGCAGCCCCGGACAGAAACAGCCCCAGCATTTT. Its translation: CASSPGQKQPQHF.